This passage covers 7 T cell receptor beta chains from one sample sequenced in a study of blood T cells in healthy people across ages (dated by TCRdb to about 2015). The library was built by means of 5' RACE. Sequencer: Illumina HiSeq 2500. A second PCR of about 6 to 12 cycles was run with a J-beta primer mix and a sample-barcoded 5' primer. TCRdb ran its own pipeline on the public reads, namely fastp trimming at Q25 and MiXCR clone calling, and kept in-frame beta chains. CDR3 protein duplicates are merged, each entry listing the most common genes and DNA. The sample table lists about 1.6 million distinct CDR3 sequences, roughly 32% of them with a count of one. The ten largest clones capture roughly 10% of the sample. The specimen was blood. These TCRs come from a woman in her 30s in good health.

The chain is built from TRBV20-1 and TRBJ2-7, with 7 bases identical to TRBD2. Trimming cost V 0 bases and J 2 bases; bases outside gene matches: 7. Germline lookup yields CDR1 DFQATT and CDR2 SNEGSKA (reference sequence). CDR3 length: 15 residues. In DNA, the CDR3 is TGCAGTGCTAGAGATTGGGAGGGTGGGGCCTACGAGCAGTACTTC. This codes for CSARDWEGGAYEQYF.

A word on this clonotype: The junction and the germline gene differ at one end; a read error may be behind it. The rearrangement uses TRBV29-1 and TRBJ2-3; tentative D call: TRBD2 (5 bases). There are 11 residues in the CDR3. Germline lookup yields CDR1 SQVTM and CDR2 ANQGSEA. CDR3: CSVLVGDAQYF. The CDR3 nucleotides are TGCAGCGTTTTGGTGGGAGATGCGCAGTATTTT.

Details on this clonotype: This may come from a read error, since a much larger clone is one base off. Because the CDR3 is missing its conserved closing phenylalanine or tryptophan, this is likely a read error. The J gene is TRBJ2-1, the V gene TRBV29-1, with 10 bases aligning to TRBD1. Germline V gene data show CDR1 as SQVTM and CDR2 as ANQGSEA. The CDR3 is 14 amino acids. Germline trimming cut 6 bases from V and 3 bases from J; bases unmatched to any gene: 5. The CDR3 spells CSVPGQGIYNEQFL. In nucleotides, the CDR3 is TGCAGCGTCCCGGGACAGGGGATCTACAATGAGCAGTTCTTA.

The CDR3 protein is CASSPQLAGVRQETQYF. The DNA for the CDR3 is TGTGCCAGCAGTCCCCAACTAGCGGGGGTTAGACAAGAGACCCAGTACTTC. The chain links TRBV12-3 or TRBV12-4 to TRBJ2-5; TRBD2 matches at 11 bases. The CDR3 sequence is 17 residues long. V shed 5 bases and J 2 bases; nucleotides not matched to a gene: 10.

As for this clonotype: Likely a read error: the CDR3 ends without its conserved phenylalanine or tryptophan. The V gene is TRBV19, the J gene TRBJ2-1, with 10 nucleotides matching TRBD2. The CDR3 runs 15 residues. Germline assignment: CDR1 LNHDA and CDR2 SQIVND (reference sequence). The V gene end was trimmed by 4 bases and the J gene end by 2 bases; junction bases not matched to a gene: 2. Here the CDR3 DNA reads TGTGCCAGTAGTACCCTAGCGGGGGCCTACAATGAGCAGTTCCTC. It codes for CASSTLAGAYNEQFL.

The chain has TRBV9 and TRBJ2-7; D may correspond to TRBD1 or TRBD2 (6 bases each). Trimming took off 0 bases at V and 5 bases at J, with 12 bases between the two ends. The CDR3 has 14 amino acids. Germline CDR1 is SGDLS and CDR2 is YYNGEE. CDR3 protein: CASSVAGAWDEQYF. CDR3 DNA: TGTGCCAGCAGCGTAGCGGGGGCTTGGGACGAGCAGTACTTC. Full variable domain (rest looked up from reference TRBV9 and TRBJ2-7): DSGVTQTPKHLITATGQRVTLRCSPRSGDLSVYWYQQSLDQGLQFLIQYYNGEERAKGNILERFSAQQFPDLHSELNLSSLELGDSALYFCASSVAGAWDEQYFGPGTRLTVT.

This clonotype has just a few counts. The chain carries TRBV12-3 or TRBV12-4 and TRBJ2-3; D not certain. V was pared by 6 bases and J by 8 bases, with 12 bases between. The CDR3 runs 12 residues. The CDR3 nucleotides are TGTGCCAGCAGGACGTACGCAGGTACGCAGTATTTT. It is translated as CASRTYAGTQYF.